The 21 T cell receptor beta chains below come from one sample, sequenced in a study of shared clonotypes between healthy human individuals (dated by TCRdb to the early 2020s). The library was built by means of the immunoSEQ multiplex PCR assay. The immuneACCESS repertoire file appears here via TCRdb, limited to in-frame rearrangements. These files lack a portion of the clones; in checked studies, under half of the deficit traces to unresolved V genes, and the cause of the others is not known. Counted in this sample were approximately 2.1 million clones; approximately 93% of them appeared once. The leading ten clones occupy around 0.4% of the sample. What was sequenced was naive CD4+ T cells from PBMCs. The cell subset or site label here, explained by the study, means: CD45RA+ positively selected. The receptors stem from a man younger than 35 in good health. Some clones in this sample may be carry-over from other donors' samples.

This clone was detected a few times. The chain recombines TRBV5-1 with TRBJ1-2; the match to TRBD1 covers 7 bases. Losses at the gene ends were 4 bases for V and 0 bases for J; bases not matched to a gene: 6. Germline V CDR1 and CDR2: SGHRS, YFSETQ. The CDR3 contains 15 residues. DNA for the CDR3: TGCGCCAGCAGCGAAGGACAGGAAACTAACTATGGCTACACCTTC. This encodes CASSEGQETNYGYTF.

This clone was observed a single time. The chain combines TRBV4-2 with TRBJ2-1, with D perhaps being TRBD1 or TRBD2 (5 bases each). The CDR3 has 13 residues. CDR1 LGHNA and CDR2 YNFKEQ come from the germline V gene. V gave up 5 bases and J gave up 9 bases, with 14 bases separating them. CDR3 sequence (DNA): TGTGCCAGCAGCAAACTCCGGGGCGGTGAGCAGTTCTTC. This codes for CASSKLRGGEQFF.

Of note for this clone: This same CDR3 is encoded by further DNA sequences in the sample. The DNA of the CDR3 is TGTGCCAGTAGTATCCCGGGACAGGGGGCGTACGAGCAGTACTTC. This sequence encodes CASSIPGQGAYEQYF. V is TRBV19 and J is TRBJ2-7, with TRBD1 matching 12 bases. Unmatched junction bases numbered 4, after V lost 3 bases and J lost 4 bases. From germline, CDR1 is LNHDA and CDR2 SQIVND (reference sequence). This CDR3 comprises 15 residues. The full variable domain, in which reference TRBV19 and TRBJ2-7 provide the parts outside the CDR3, is DGGITQSPKYLFRKEGQNVTLSCEQNLNHDAMYWYRQDPGQGLRLIYYSQIVNDFQKGDIAEGYSVSREKKESFPLTVTSAQKNPTAFYLCASSIPGQGAYEQYFGPGTRLTVT.

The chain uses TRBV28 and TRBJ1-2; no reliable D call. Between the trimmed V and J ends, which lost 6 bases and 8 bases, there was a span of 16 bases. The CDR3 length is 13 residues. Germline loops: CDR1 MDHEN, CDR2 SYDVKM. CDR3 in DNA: TGTGCCAGCAGCCTGAGGACCCCTCGCGGCTACACCTTC. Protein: CASSLRTPRGYTF.

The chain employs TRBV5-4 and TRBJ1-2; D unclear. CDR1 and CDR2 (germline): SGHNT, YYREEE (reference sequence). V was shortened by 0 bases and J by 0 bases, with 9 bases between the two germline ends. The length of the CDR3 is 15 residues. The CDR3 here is CASSLAQAPNYGYTF. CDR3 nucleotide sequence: TGTGCCAGCAGCTTGGCGCAGGCTCCTAACTATGGCTACACCTTC.

The CDR3 reads CASSVDPYGYTF. In nucleotides, the CDR3 is TGTGCCAGCAGCGTAGATCCCTATGGCTACACCTTC. The chain carries TRBV9 and TRBJ1-2; D gene uncertain. The CDR3 runs to 12 residues. With 0 bases removed from V and 4 bases from J, the gap between germline ends came to 4 bases. Germline CDR1 reads SGDLS; CDR2 reads YYNGEE.

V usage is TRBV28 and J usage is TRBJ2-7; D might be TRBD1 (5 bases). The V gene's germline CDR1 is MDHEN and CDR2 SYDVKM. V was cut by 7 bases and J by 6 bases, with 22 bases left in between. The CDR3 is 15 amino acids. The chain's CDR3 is CASITAGLPQGEQYF. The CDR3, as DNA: TGTGCCAGCATCACGGCAGGGCTGCCTCAGGGCGAGCAGTACTTC.

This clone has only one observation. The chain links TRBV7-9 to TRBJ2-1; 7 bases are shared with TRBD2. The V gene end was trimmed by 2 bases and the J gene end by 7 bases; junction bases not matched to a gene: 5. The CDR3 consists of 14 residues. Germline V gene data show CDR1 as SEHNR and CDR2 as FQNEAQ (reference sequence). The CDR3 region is CASSLSGTKNEQFF. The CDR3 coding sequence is TGTGCCAGCAGCTTAAGCGGGACCAAAAATGAGCAGTTCTTC.

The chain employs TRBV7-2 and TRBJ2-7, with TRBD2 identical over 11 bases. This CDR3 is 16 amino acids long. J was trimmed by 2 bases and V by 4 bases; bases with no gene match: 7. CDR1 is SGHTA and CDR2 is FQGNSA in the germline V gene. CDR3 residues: CASSSYGLAGPYEQYF. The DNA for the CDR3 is TGTGCCAGCAGCTCCTATGGACTAGCGGGCCCCTACGAGCAGTACTTC.

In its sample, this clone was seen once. CDR3 nucleotides: TGTGCCAGCAGTTCTAGCGGGAGGGCCACAGATACGCAGTATTTT. Residues: CASSSSGRATDTQYF. The genes are TRBV2 and TRBJ2-3; 12 bases align to TRBD2. The CDR3 covers 15 residues. V shed 5 bases and J 2 bases; nucleotides not matched to a gene: 2. The germline V gene has CDR1 SNHLY and CDR2 FYNNEI.

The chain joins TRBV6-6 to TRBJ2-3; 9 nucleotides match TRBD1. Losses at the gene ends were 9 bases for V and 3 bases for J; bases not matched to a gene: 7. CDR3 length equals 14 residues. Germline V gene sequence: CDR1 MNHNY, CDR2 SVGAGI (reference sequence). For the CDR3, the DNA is TGTGCCAGTCGTGGGGACAGGGCTACAGATACGCAGTATTTT. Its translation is CASRGDRATDTQYF.

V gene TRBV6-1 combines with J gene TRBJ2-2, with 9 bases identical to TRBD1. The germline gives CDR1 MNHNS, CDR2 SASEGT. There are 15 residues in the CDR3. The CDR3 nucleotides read TGTGCGATCAAAGTCCGGGACAGGGACACCGGGGAGCTGTTTTTT. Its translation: CAIKVRDRDTGELFF.

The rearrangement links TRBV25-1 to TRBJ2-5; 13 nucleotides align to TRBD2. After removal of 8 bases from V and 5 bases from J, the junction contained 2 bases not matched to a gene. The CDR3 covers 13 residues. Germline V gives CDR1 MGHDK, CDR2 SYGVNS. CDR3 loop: CASGLAGVETQYF. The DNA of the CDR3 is TGTGCCAGCGGACTAGCGGGAGTCGAGACCCAGTACTTC.

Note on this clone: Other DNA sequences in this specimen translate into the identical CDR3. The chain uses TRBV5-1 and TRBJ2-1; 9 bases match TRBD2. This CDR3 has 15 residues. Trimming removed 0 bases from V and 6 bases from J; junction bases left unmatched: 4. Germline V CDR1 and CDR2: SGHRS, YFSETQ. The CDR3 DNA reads TGCGCCAGCAGCTTGGCCCTAGCGGGAATCAATGAGCAGTTCTTC. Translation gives CASSLALAGINEQFF.

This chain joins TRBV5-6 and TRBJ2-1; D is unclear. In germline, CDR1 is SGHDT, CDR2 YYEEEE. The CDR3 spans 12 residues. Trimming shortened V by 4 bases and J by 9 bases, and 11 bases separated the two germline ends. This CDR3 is CASSPAPPEQFF. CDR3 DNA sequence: TGTGCCAGCAGCCCGGCCCCCCCTGAGCAGTTCTTC.

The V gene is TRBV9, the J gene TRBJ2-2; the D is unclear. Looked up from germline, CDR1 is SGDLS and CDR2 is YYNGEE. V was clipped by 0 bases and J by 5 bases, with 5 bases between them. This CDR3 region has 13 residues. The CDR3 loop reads CASSVGWTGELFF. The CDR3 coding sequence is TGTGCCAGCAGCGTAGGGTGGACCGGGGAGCTGTTTTTT.

CDR3 sequence (DNA): TGCGCCAGCAGCTCACTAACCAGGGGAGGCTACACCTTC. It encodes CASSSLTRGGYTF. The chain joins TRBV5-1 to TRBJ1-2, with a tentative D call TRBD1 (6 bases). In germline, CDR1 is SGHRS, CDR2 YFSETQ. With 3 bases removed from V and 8 bases from J, the gap between germline ends came to 14 bases. The CDR3 runs to 13 residues.

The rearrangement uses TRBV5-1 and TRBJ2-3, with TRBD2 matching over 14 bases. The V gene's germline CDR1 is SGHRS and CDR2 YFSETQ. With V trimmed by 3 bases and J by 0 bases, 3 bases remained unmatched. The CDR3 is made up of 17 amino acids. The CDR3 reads CASSWTSGRTSTDTQYF. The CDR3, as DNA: TGCGCCAGCAGCTGGACTAGCGGGAGGACAAGCACAGATACGCAGTATTTT.

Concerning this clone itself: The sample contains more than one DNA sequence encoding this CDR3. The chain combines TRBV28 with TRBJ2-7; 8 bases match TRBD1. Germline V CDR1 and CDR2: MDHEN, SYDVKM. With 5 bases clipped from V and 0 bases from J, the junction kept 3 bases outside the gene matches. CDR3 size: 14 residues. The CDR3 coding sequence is TGTGCCAGCAGTCCAGGACAGGGCTCCTACGAGCAGTACTTC. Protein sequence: CASSPGQGSYEQYF.

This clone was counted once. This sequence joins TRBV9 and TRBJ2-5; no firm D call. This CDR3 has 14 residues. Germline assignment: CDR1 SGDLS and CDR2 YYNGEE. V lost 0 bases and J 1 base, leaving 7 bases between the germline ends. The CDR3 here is CASSVDYAQETQYF. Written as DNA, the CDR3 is TGTGCCAGCAGCGTAGACTATGCCCAAGAGACCCAGTACTTC.

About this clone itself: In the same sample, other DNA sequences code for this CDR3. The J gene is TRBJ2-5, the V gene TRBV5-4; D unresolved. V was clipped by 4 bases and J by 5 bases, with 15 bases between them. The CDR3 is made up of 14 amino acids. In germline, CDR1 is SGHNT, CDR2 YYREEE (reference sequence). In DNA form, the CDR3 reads TGTGCCAGCAGCCTATGGGCTAGTGGGGAGACCCAGTACTTC. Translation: CASSLWASGETQYF. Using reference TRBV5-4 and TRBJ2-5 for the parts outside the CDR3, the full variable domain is ETGVTQSPTHLIKTRGQQVTLRCSSQSGHNTVSWYQQALGQGPQFIFQYYREEENGRGNFPPRFSGLQFPNYSSELNVNALELDDSALYLCASSLWASGETQYFGPGTRLLVL.